This is a list of T cell receptor beta chains from one sample in a study of cytomegalovirus exposure and HLA in healthy donors. Using immunoSEQ multiplex PCR, the repertoire was profiled, and TCRdb retains in-frame clones only, with some absent. This sample has approximately 140,000 clones, with 70% to 80% found just once. Sequencing was performed on PBMCs. All receptors derive from a woman in her fifties or sixties in good health and CMV-seropositive. CDR3s include the opening cysteine and the closing phenylalanine or tryptophan. The D gene is left open where the match is weak. Clone size is not always given. Where it is, it says once, few, many or a class for expanded clones.

size,D,J,V,DNA,CDR3
-,-,TRBJ1-4,TRBV5-1,TGCGCCAGCAGCGTAGGGGGAAGTGGTGAAAAACTGTTTTTT,CASSVGGSGEKLFF
-,TRBD2,TRBJ2-5,TRBV6-1,TGTGCCAGCAGGCTAGCGGGGGCCCATGGGGCCCAGTACTTC,CASRLAGAHGAQYF
-,TRBD1,TRBJ1-5,TRBV29-1,TGCAGCGTTGGCGGCACAGGGGGCCAGCCCCAGCATTTT,CSVGGTGGQPQHF
-,-,TRBJ2-5,TRBV11-1,TGTGCCAGCAGCTCTGGTAGAGAGACCCAGTACTTC,CASSSGRETQYF
once,TRBD1,TRBJ1-2,TRBV7-9,TGTGCCAGCAGCTCCAGACAGGGGGTCAACTATGGCTACACCTTC,CASSSRQGVNYGYTF
-,-,TRBJ1-1,TRBV7-9,TGTGCCAGCAGCTTAGACAGTATGAACACTGAAGCTTTCTTT,CASSLDSMNTEAFF
-,TRBD1,TRBJ1-4,TRBV10-2,TGCGCCAGCAACCGAAGACAGGGGATTGAGGAACTGTTTTTT,CASNRRQGIEELFF
-,-,TRBJ1-6,TRBV5-1,TGCGCCAGCGGCAGCGATGGAGATTCACCCCTCCACTTT,CASGSDGDSPLHF
-,TRBD2,TRBJ2-7,TRBV11-2,TGTGCCAGCAGCAGATTAGCGGGGGGGCCCTACGAGCAGTACTTC,CASSRLAGGPYEQYF
-,TRBD1,TRBJ2-7,TRBV5-4,TGTGCCAGCACCTGGGGGACAGGGCATCCCTACGAGCAGTACTTC,CASTWGTGHPYEQYF
-,-,TRBJ1-5,TRBV10-3,TGTGCCACCGCCGGGACACTCAATCAGCCCCAGCATTTT,CATAGTLNQPQHF
-,-,TRBJ1-4,TRBV2,TGTGCCATCCTGGACTTCCGCGCAACTAATGAAAAACTGTTTTTT,CAILDFRATNEKLFF
-,-,TRBJ1-6,TRBV6-5,TGTGCCAGCAGTTTCAATAACCAGTATAATTCACCCCTCCACTTT,CASSFNNQYNSPLHF
-,TRBD1,TRBJ2-7,TRBV27,TGTGCCAGCAGTCCATTGACAGGGGCCGTGGACGAGCAGTACTTC,CASSPLTGAVDEQYF
-,TRBD2,TRBJ2-2,TRBV7-3,TGTGCCAGCACCCTGACTAGCGGGGGGGCCGGGGCCACCGGGGAGCTGTTTTTT,CASTLTSGGAGATGELFF
-,-,TRBJ1-1,TRBV5-4,TGTGCCAGCAGCTTGACCGGGAACGCTGAAGCTTTCTTT,CASSLTGNAEAFF
few,-,TRBJ1-4,TRBV18,TGTGCCAGCTCACGAGGACAGCATAATGAAAAACTGTTTTTT,CASSRGQHNEKLFF
-,-,TRBJ1-1,TRBV5-1,TGCGCCAGCAGCCCGAGGGAGGGTGGAAATACTGAAGCTTTCTTT,CASSPREGGNTEAFF
-,-,TRBJ1-3,TRBV28,TGTGCCAGCAGTTTTCGTTCCCTCTCTGGAAACACCATATATTTT,CASSFRSLSGNTIYF
-,-,TRBJ2-7,TRBV14,TGTGCCAGCAGCCTAGGGGGGGGGCTCGCCTACGAGCAGTACTTC,CASSLGGGLAYEQYF
-,TRBD1,TRBJ1-5,TRBV19,TGTGCCAGTGGGGACAGTTACAATCAGCCCCAGCATTTT,CASGDSYNQPQHF
-,-,TRBJ2-7,TRBV18,TGTGCCAGCTCAGATGGTTGGGGGGATCCCTACGAGCAGTACTTC,CASSDGWGDPYEQYF
-,-,TRBJ1-6,TRBV7-3,TGTGCCAGCAGCTTAGGAGTAGTTCCGAATTCACCCCTCCACTTT,CASSLGVVPNSPLHF
once,-,TRBJ1-1,TRBV27,TGTGCCAGCAGTTTATTGCGGGGGGCGAACACTGAAGCTTTCTTT,CASSLLRGANTEAFF
-,-,TRBJ1-1,TRBV5-6,TGTGCCAGCAGCTCGTTCACTGAAGCTTTCTTT,CASSSFTEAFF
few,TRBD2,TRBJ2-5,TRBV9,TGTGCCAGCAGCTTAGGACGGACTAGCGCAGAGACCCAGTACTTC,CASSLGRTSAETQYF
-,-,TRBJ1-4,TRBV5-1,TGCGCCAGCAGCTTGGACGGTACTAATGAAAAACTGTTTTTT,CASSLDGTNEKLFF
once,-,TRBJ2-5,TRBV9,TGTGCCAGCAGCTCCCCACAGGGTTCAGAGACCCAGTACTTC,CASSSPQGSETQYF
-,TRBD1,TRBJ1-3,TRBV6-5,TGTGCCAGCATCCAGGGGGCGGTGGGAAACACCATATATTTT,CASIQGAVGNTIYF
-,TRBD1,TRBJ1-1,TRBV5-1,TGCGCCAGCAGTCCCGGGACAGGGGCTTCAACCGAAGCTTTCTTT,CASSPGTGASTEAFF
few,-,TRBJ1-1,TRBV19,TGTGCCAGTAGTATTCAGACAGCGGGTGAAGCTTTCTTT,CASSIQTAGEAFF
-,TRBD1,TRBJ2-7,TRBV7-9,TGTGCCAGCAGCTTAGCGGGACAGGGTCACCACGAGCAGTACTTC,CASSLAGQGHHEQYF